Shown below are 17 T cell receptor beta chains from a single sample sequenced in a study of T cells in Graves' hyperthyroidism and ophthalmopathy. RNA transcripts gave rise to amplified TCR beta CDR3 regions. The HTBI set primed first-round TCR CDR3 RT-PCR. TCRdb used MiXCR to reprocess the multiplex PCR reads, holding one entry per CDR3 protein. The sample has about 590,000 distinct CDR3 sequences; approximately 15% are singletons. Sequencing was performed on blood. Receptors were obtained from a woman aged 25 to 39 with Graves' hyperthyroidism.

This chain uses TRBV6-5 with TRBJ2-7; TRBD2 aligns across 13 bases. Germline values: CDR1 MNHEY, CDR2 SVGAGI. V dropped 5 bases and J dropped 4; count of bases not matched to a gene: 20. The CDR3 has 20 residues. The CDR3 spells CASSNPGTSGVGTGIYEQYF. The CDR3, as DNA: TGTGCCAGCAGTAACCCCGGGACTAGCGGGGTGGGGACCGGGATTTACGAGCAGTACTTC.

This clonotype was seen ten or more times. The V call is TRBV5-1, the J call TRBJ2-7; D gene ambiguous. Trimming took off 0 bases at V and 0 bases at J, with 10 bases between the two ends. The CDR3 consists of 15 residues. Germline lookup yields CDR1 SGHRS and CDR2 YFSETQ. CDR3 in DNA: TGCGCCAGCAGCTTGGCGCCGGAGAGCTCCTACGAGCAGTACTTC. Translated, it gives CASSLAPESSYEQYF.

This clonotype was counted ten times or more. V is TRBV6-1 and J is TRBJ2-7, with D uncertain. Germline V lookup: CDR1 MNHNS, CDR2 SASEGT. Trimming cost V 0 bases and J 8 bases, with 8 bases left between them. The CDR3 is 12 amino acids. This CDR3 is CASSEARTQQYF. As DNA, the CDR3 is TGTGCCAGCAGTGAAGCCAGGACCCAGCAGTACTTC.

This clonotype was counted only a few times. The CDR3 DNA reads TGTGCCAGCAGTTATGCATCTAGCACAGATACGCAGTATTTT. Amino acids: CASSYASSTDTQYF. V is TRBV6-1 and J is TRBJ2-3; D is ambiguous. The germline gives CDR1 MNHNS, CDR2 SASEGT. The V end lost 5 bases, the J end lost 0 bases, and 9 bases lay between the germline ends. The CDR3 has 14 amino acids.

The table lists this clonotype with many counts. The gene calls are TRBV28 and TRBJ2-5; D tentatively fits TRBD1 or TRBD2 (5 bases each). From germline, CDR1 is MDHEN and CDR2 SYDVKM. This CDR3 spans 13 amino acids. V was trimmed by 6 bases and J by 4 bases, leaving 12 bases between them. CDR3 protein: CASSRAGAETQYF. The CDR3 DNA reads TGTGCCAGCAGCCGAGCCGGGGCAGAGACCCAGTACTTC.

This clonotype has ten or more counts. This chain joins TRBV2 and TRBJ2-1, with TRBD2 matching over 13 bases. J gave up 5 bases and V 8 bases, and 15 bases lay outside the gene matches. The V gene's germline CDR1 is SNHLY and CDR2 FYNNEI. The CDR3 runs to 18 residues. The CDR3 region has the DNA TGTGCCAGCGGGGGACTAGCGGGAAAACCACGCTCGGACAATGAGCAGTTCTTC. Amino acids: CASGGLAGKPRSDNEQFF.

Ten or more counts support this clonotype. V gene TRBV20-1 combines with J gene TRBJ2-3; 7 positions match TRBD1. V trimming: 4 bases; J trimming: 4 bases; junction bases outside the gene matches: 5. The CDR3 consists of 13 residues. Germline-derived CDR1 and CDR2 are DFQATT and SNEGSKA (reference sequence). CDR3 in amino acids: CSAKQGFADTQYF. In DNA form, the CDR3 reads TGCAGTGCTAAACAGGGGTTCGCAGATACGCAGTATTTT.

The rearrangement joins TRBV20-1 to TRBJ2-7; 13 bases match TRBD2. V dropped 2 bases and J dropped 2; count of bases not matched to a gene: 6. The CDR3 has 16 amino acids. Germline V lookup: CDR1 DFQATT, CDR2 SNEGSKA (reference sequence). This chain's CDR3 is CSARPPGTSGAYEQYF. The CDR3 DNA follows: TGCAGTGCTAGACCACCCGGGACTAGCGGGGCCTACGAGCAGTACTTC.

Note on this clonotype: This may be a read error, as it is one base from a much larger clone. The chain has TRBV27 and TRBJ2-2; 9 bases are a match to TRBD1. CDR1 is MNHEY and CDR2 is SMNVEV in the germline V gene (reference sequence). With V trimmed by 8 bases and J by 9 bases, 13 bases remained unmatched. The CDR3 is 15 residues long. The CDR3 nucleotides are TGTGCCAGCCCGGGCGGGACAGGGCGAACCTGGGAGCTGTTTTTT. It yields the protein CASPGGTGRTWELFF.

The V gene is TRBV20-1, the J gene TRBJ2-7; 8 nucleotides line up with TRBD2. The V gene end was trimmed by 3 bases and the J gene end by 2 bases; junction bases not matched to a gene: 6. CDR3 length: 14 amino acids. Germline V gene data show CDR1 as DFQATT and CDR2 as SNEGSKA (reference sequence). The CDR3 DNA reads TGCAGTGCTAGTCCCATCGGGGGGGCCTACGAGCAGTACTTC. Its protein product is CSASPIGGAYEQYF.

This clonotype was seen at least ten times. The chain recombines TRBV5-8 with TRBJ2-5; TRBD1 is a possible D gene (5 bases). The V gene lost 0 bases and the J gene lost 5 bases, with 11 bases spanning the gap. CDR1 and CDR2 (germline): SGHTS, YDEGEE. This CDR3 has 14 amino acids. CDR3 in amino acids: CASSLGQAGETQYF. The DNA of the CDR3 is TGTGCCAGCAGCTTGGGGCAGGCAGGGGAGACCCAGTACTTC. Drawing the rest from reference TRBV5-8 and TRBJ2-5, the complete variable domain is EAGVTQSPTHLIKTRGQQATLRCSPISGHTSVYWYQQALGLGLQFLLWYDEGEERNRGNFPPRFSGRQFPNYSSELNVNALELEDSALYLCASSLGQAGETQYFGPGTRLLVL.

This clonotype was seen only a few times. V and J are TRBV24-1 and TRBJ2-3; D not resolved. Trimming removed 1 base from V and 4 bases from J, with 5 bases in between. Per the germline V gene, CDR1 is KGHDR and CDR2 is SFDVKD. The length of the CDR3 is 13 residues. CDR3: CATSDFPADTQYF. In DNA, the CDR3 is TGTGCCACCAGTGATTTCCCCGCAGATACGCAGTATTTT.

This clonotype showed up many times. This rearrangement joins TRBV12-3 or TRBV12-4 to TRBJ2-2, with TRBD1 identical over 10 bases. V gave up 6 bases and J gave up 6 bases; unmatched junction bases: 7. This CDR3 has 15 residues. The CDR3, as DNA: TGTGCCAGCAGGGCCCGGGGACAGGGGTCCGGGGAGCTGTTTTTT. This sequence encodes CASRARGQGSGELFF.

Ten or more counts support this clonotype. This sequence joins TRBV20-1 and TRBJ2-3; D possibly uses TRBD1 or TRBD2 (5 bases each). The CDR3 is 16 residues long. V lost 6 bases to trimming and J lost 0 bases, with 19 bases between them. Germline CDR1 and CDR2: DFQATT and SNEGSKA (reference sequence). The CDR3 coding sequence is TGCAGTGCACCGGGGACCGGGACCCATAGCACAGATACGCAGTATTTT. Translating gives CSAPGTGTHSTDTQYF.

At least ten counts were recorded for this clonotype. The chain has TRBV27 and TRBJ1-5; D is perhaps TRBD1 (6 bases). The length of the CDR3 is 17 residues. Trimming shortened V by 2 bases and J by 5 bases, and 19 bases separated the two germline ends. Germline V lookup: CDR1 MNHEY, CDR2 SMNVEV (reference sequence). The CDR3 DNA sequence: TGTGCCAGCAGTTTAGGCAGGGGCAAGGTCGACGATCAGCCCCAGCATTTT. It translates to CASSLGRGKVDDQPQHF.

This clonotype was counted ten times or more. The chain employs TRBV7-3 and TRBJ2-1; TRBD2 agrees at 11 bases. With V trimmed by 5 bases and J by 8 bases, 5 bases remained unmatched. The CDR3 is 14 residues long. Germline CDR1 and CDR2: SGHTA and FQGTGA. Written as DNA, the CDR3 is TGTGCCAGCAGCCGTAGCGGGAGGGGTGATGAGCAGTTCTTC. Translated, it gives CASSRSGRGDEQFF. The whole variable domain, remainder taken from reference TRBV7-3 and TRBJ2-1, is GAGVSQTPSNKVTEKGKYVELRCDPISGHTALYWYRQSLGQGPEFLIYFQGTGAADDSGLPNDRFFAVRPEGSVSTLKIQRTERGDSAVYLCASSRSGRGDEQFFGPGTRLTVL.

This clonotype has a count of ten or more. The V call is TRBV12-3 or TRBV12-4, the J call TRBJ2-1; D uncertain. With 3 bases removed from V and 1 base from J, the gap between germline ends came to 7 bases. CDR3 size: 14 residues. The CDR3, as DNA: TGTGCCAGCAGTTTCGTGGCGTCCTACAATGAGCAGTTCTTC. This codes for CASSFVASYNEQFF.